The clone carrying this T cell receptor beta chain occurred many times. Researchers attached unique molecular identifiers to individual cDNA molecules. One entry per CDR3 protein, called by TCRdb with MiXCR from the 5' RACE reads. The sample records about 110,000 distinct CDR3 sequences, 9.5% to 13% being singletons. The data belong to a study of early T cells in non-severe SARS-CoV-2 infection. Study-level background: The authors sequenced bulk RNA from unsorted whole blood, leaving chains unpaired.

The receptor was derived from an adult who was a healthcare worker with PCR-confirmed SARS-CoV-2 infection or an uninfected control (not recorded which). Sequenced sample: whole blood.

In DNA, the CDR3 is TGCAGCGTTTTGAGGGAGGCCAAAAACATTCAGTACTTC. Translation gives CSVLREAKNIQYF. The V gene is TRBV29-1, the J gene TRBJ2-4; D might be TRBD2 (5 bases). Germline V gene data show CDR1 as SQVTM and CDR2 as ANQGSEA. Trimming cost V 5 bases and J 1 base, with 9 bases left between them. This CDR3 comprises 13 residues.